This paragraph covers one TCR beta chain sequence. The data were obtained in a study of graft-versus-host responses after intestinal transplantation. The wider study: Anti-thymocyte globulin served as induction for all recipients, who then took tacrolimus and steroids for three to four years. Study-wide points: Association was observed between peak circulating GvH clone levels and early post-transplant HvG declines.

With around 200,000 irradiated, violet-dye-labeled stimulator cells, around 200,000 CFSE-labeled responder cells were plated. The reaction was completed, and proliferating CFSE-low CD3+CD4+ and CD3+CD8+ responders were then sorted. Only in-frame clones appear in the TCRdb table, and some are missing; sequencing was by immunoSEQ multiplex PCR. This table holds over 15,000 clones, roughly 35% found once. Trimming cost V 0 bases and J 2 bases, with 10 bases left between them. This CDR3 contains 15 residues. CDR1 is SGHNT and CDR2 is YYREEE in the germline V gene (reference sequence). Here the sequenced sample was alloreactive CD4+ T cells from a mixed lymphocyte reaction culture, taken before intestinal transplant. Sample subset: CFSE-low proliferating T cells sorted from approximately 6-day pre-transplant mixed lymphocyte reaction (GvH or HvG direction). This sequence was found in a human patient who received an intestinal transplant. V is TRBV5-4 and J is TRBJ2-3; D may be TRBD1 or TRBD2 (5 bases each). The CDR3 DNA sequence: TGTGCCAGCAGCTTGGTCTCCGGGGCCACAGATACGCAGTATTTT. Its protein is CASSLVSGATDTQYF. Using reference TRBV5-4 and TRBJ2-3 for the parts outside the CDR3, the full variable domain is ETGVTQSPTHLIKTRGQQVTLRCSSQSGHNTVSWYQQALGQGPQFIFQYYREEENGRGNFPPRFSGLQFPNYSSELNVNALELDDSALYLCASSLVSGATDTQYFGPGTRLTVL.